This T cell receptor beta chain emerged from a study of preoperative IRX-2 immunotherapy in early breast cancer. The CDR3 runs 14 residues. Per germline, CDR1 SQVTM and CDR2 ANQGSEA. The V and J ends lost 4 bases and 0 bases respectively, with 10 bases between them. The sample's treatment: preoperative locoregional IRX-2 cytokine immunotherapy. Preoperative locoregional IRX-2 cytokine immunotherapy was tested in the phase Ib source study. The repertoire was sequenced with immunoSEQ multiplex PCR; TCRdb's copy has only in-frame clones and lacks some. The sample consists of roughly 27,000 clones, 75% of them appearing once.

The chain recombines TRBV29-1 with TRBJ2-1; D is unclear. This specimen consisted of lymph node tissue, obtained after IRX-2 immunotherapy. This TCR was sampled from a human donor with breast cancer. CDR3 region: CSVVRHFSYNEQFF. The CDR3 DNA is TGCAGCGTTGTCCGGCATTTCTCCTACAATGAGCAGTTCTTC.